The T cell receptor beta chain described here comes from a study of control samples from healthy donors and cancer patients. Repertoires were generated with immunoSEQ multiplex PCR, while TCRdb's copy carries only in-frame clones and drops some. The data show around 70,000 clones, roughly 86% seen once. Germline values: CDR1 MNHEY, CDR2 SVGAGI. CDR3 length: 16 amino acids. The V gene lost 0 bases and the J gene lost 4 bases, with 15 bases spanning the gap. What was sequenced was PBMCs. The chain carries TRBV6-5 and TRBJ1-2; unclear D gene. The clonotype originates from a woman in her forties or fifties with head and neck cancer. The CDR3 reads CASSYSREGSLYGYTF. The CDR3 nucleotides read TGTGCCAGCAGTTACTCGAGGGAGGGCTCTCTCTATGGCTACACCTTC.